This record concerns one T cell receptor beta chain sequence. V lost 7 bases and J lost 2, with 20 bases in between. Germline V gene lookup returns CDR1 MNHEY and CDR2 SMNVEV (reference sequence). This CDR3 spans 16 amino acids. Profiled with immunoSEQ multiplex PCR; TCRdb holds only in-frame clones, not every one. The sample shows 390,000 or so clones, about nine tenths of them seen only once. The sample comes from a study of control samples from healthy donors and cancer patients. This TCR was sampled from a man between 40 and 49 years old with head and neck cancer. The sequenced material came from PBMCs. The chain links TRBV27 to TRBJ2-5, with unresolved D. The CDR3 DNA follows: TGTGCCAGCATTTCAACCCTATCTAGTGTACAAGAGACCCAGTACTTC. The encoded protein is CASISTLSSVQETQYF.